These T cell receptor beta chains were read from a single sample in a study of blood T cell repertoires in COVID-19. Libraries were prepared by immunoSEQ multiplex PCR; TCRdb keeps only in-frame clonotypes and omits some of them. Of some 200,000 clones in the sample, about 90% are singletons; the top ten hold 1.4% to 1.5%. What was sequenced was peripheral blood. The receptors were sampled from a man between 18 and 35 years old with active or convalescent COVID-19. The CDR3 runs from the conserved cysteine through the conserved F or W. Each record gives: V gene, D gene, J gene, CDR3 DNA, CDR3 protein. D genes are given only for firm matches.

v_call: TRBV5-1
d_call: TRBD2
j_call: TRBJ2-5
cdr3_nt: TGCGCCAGCAGCTTGGATAGGCTAGCGGGAGTCGGTGAGACCCAGTACTTC
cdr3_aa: CASSLDRLAGVGETQYF

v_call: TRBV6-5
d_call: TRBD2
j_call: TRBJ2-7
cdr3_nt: TGTGCCAGCTGCCCCGGTAGCGGGTTCTCCTACGAGCAGTACTTC
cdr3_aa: CASCPGSGFSYEQYF

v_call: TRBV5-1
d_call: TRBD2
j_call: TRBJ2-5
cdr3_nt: TGCGCCAGCAGCTTGGGGACTAGCGGGAGGGCCTCAGAGACCCAGTACTTC
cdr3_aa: CASSLGTSGRASETQYF

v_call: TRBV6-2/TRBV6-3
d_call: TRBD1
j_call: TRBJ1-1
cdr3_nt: TGTGCCAGCAGTTACCTCTACTCCCTTACAGGGGGGAACACTGAAGCTTTCTTT
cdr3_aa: CASSYLYSLTGGNTEAFF

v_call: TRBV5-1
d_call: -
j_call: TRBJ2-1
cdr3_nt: TGCGCCAGCAGCTTGGGGCCAGTCCCCTACAATGAGCAGTTCTTC
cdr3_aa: CASSLGPVPYNEQFF

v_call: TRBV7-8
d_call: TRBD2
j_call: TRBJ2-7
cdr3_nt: TGTGCCAGCAGCTCTCCGGGACTAGCCTACGAGCAGTACTTC
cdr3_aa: CASSSPGLAYEQYF

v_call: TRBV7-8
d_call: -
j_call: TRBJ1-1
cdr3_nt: TGTGCCAGCACCCCCGCCGGGGGGCCCTCTGAAGCTTTCTTT
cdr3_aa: CASTPAGGPSEAFF

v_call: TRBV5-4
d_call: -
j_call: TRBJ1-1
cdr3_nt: TGTGCCAGCAGCCCACCGGCGGGACCGAACACTGAAGCTTTCTTT
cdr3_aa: CASSPPAGPNTEAFF

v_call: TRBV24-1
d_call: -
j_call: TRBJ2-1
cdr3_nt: TGTGCCACCAGTGACCCGACAGCCTCCTACAATGAGCAGTTCTTC
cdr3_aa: CATSDPTASYNEQFF

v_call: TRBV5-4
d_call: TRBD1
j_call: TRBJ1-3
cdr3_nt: TGTGCCAGCAGCTCGGGACAGGGGGCTAGGGGAAACACCATATATTTT
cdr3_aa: CASSSGQGARGNTIYF